This entry features one T cell receptor (beta chain) sequence. What it recognizes is unknown. The source of the sample is a study of graft-versus-host responses after intestinal transplantation. Study-level findings and limits: Recipient marrow showed GvH clones, some seen first in ileum or blood. Patients with graft-donor T cell macrochimerism had high graft-versus-host to host-versus-graft clonal ratios in allografts.

The protocol was immunoSEQ multiplex PCR, while the TCRdb copy is restricted to in-frame clones and leaves out a portion. The sample carries approximately 68,000 clones, 90% recorded once. Per the germline V gene, CDR1 is DFQATT and CDR2 is SNEGSKA (reference sequence). The CDR3 is made up of 11 amino acids. This TCR was sampled from a human donor who was the organ donor for an intestinal transplant. The rearrangement links TRBV20-1 to TRBJ2-7, with D maybe TRBD2 (6 bases). The sample in question was unstimulated CD8+ T cells sorted from spleen or lymph node cells, obtained before transplant. In DNA form, the CDR3 reads TGCAGTGCCCCAGTTCCGGGAGCTATGGGCGTC. Protein: CSAPVPGAMGV.